This T cell receptor (beta chain) was documented in a study of breast tumors, draining lymph nodes, adjacent tissues. Study conclusions and caveats: Tumor and nontumor repertoires were significantly more similar in luminal-like than in basal-like breast cancer. Data fit most tumor T cells coming from lymph node, expanding in tumor. Tumors had less TCR diversity than lymph nodes, more than nontumor tissue.

Germline V CDR1 and CDR2: SGHNT, YENEEA. CDR3 length: 16 amino acids. Trimming removed 4 bases from V and 4 bases from J; junction bases left unmatched: 5. TCRdb analysed the multiplex PCR reads with MiXCR anew, one entry per CDR3 protein. Seen here are about 6,600 distinct CDR3 sequences, roughly 44% observed once, and the top ten hold around 42%. This clonotype was seen ten or more times. The target antigen is unknown. Sequenced: tumor-adjacent breast tissue. The sequence was obtained from a female donor with breast cancer. Some clones in this sample may be carry-over from other donors' samples. This chain connects TRBV11-3 to TRBJ2-2; 11 nucleotides match TRBD2. The DNA for the CDR3 is TGTGCCAGCAGCTGGAATAGCGGGAGGGTCACCGGGGAGCTGTTTTTT. This translates into CASSWNSGRVTGELFF.